This TCR beta chain was captured in a study of shared clonotypes between healthy human individuals. Profiling relied on immunoSEQ multiplex PCR, and the TCRdb table lists in-frame clones only, not all of them. Among approximately 1.4 million clones listed, approximately 98% were seen once. Whole-study findings and limits: The authors expected sequencing depth to affect clonotype sharing among donors. Naive subsets typically showed greater estimated richness than memory subsets.

The V and J ends lost 1 base and 2 bases, in that order; junction bases with no gene match: 0. CDR1 is LGHNA and CDR2 is YNFKEQ in the germline V gene. The CDR3 consists of 15 residues. Turning to this clone: As yet, its antigen is unknown.

Sample: naive CD4+ T cells sorted from blood. Subset indicated: CD45RA+ positively selected. The TCR sequence derives from a man aged 30-40 years in good health. The chain carries TRBV4-2 and TRBJ2-7, with 12 bases fitting TRBD2. The chain's CDR3 is CASSQGTSGAYEQYF. The DNA of the CDR3 is TGTGCCAGCAGCCAAGGGACTAGCGGGGCCTACGAGCAGTACTTC.